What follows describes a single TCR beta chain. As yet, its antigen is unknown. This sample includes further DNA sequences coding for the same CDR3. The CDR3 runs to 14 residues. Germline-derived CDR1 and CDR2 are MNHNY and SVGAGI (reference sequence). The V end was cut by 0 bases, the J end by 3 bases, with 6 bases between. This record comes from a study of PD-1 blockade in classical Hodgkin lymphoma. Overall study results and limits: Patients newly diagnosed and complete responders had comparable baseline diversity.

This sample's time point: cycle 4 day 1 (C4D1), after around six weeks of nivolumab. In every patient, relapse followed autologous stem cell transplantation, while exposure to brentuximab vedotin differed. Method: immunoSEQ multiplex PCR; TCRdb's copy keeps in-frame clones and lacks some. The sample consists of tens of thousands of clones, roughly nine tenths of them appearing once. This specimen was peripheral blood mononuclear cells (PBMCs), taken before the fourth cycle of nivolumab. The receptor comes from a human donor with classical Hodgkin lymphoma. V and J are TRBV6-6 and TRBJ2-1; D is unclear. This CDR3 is CASSYSRVYNEQFF. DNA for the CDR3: TGTGCCAGCAGTTACTCGAGAGTCTACAATGAGCAGTTCTTC.